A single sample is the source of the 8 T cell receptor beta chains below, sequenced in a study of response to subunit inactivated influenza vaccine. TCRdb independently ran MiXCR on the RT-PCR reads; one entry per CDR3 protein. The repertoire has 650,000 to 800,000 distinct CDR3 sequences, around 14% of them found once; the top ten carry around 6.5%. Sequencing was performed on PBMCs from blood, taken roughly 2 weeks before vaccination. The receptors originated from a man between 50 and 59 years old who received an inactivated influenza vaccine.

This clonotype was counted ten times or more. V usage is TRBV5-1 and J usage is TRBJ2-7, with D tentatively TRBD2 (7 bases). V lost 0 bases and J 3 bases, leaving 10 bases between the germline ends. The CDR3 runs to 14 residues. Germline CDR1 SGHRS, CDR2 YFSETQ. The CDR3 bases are TGCGCCAGCAGCTTGGGCGGGGGACACTACGAGCAGTACTTC. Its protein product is CASSLGGGHYEQYF.

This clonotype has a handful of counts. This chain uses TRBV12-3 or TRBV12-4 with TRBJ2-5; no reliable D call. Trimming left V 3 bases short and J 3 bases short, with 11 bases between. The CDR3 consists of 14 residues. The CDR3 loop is CASSLNQQEETQYF. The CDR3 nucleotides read TGTGCCAGCAGTTTGAATCAGCAGGAAGAGACCCAGTACTTC.

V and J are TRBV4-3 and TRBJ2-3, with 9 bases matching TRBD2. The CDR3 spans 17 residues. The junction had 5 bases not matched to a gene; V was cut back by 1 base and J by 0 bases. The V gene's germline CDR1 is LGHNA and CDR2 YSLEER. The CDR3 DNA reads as TGCGCCAGCAGCCAAGTCTCAGCGGGGGGCAGCACAGATACGCAGTATTTT. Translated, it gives CASSQVSAGGSTDTQYF.

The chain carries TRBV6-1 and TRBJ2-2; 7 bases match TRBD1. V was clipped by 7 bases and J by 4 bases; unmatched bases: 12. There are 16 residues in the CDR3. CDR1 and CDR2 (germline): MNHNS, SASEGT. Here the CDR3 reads CASIRTGADSTGELFF. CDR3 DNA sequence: TGTGCCAGCATAAGAACAGGGGCCGATAGCACCGGGGAGCTGTTTTTT.

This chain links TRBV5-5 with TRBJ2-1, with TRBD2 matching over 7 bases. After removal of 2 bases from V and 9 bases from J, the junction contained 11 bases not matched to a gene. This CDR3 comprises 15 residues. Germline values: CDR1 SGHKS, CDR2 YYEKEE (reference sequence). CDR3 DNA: TGTGCCAGCAGCTTAACTGACGGGGGGTATAGTGAGCAGTTCTTC. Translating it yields CASSLTDGGYSEQFF.

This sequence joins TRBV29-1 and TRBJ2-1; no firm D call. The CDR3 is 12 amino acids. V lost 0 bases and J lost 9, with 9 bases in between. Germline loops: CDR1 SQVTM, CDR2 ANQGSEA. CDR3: CSVEDLVPEQFF. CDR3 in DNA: TGCAGCGTTGAAGATTTGGTACCTGAGCAGTTCTTC.

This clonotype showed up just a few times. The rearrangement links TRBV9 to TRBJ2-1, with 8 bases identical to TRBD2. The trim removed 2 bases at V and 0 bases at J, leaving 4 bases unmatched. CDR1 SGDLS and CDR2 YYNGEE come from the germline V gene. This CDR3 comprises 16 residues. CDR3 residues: CASSVRSGSSYNEQFF. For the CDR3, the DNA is TGTGCCAGCAGCGTGAGGAGCGGGAGCTCCTACAATGAGCAGTTCTTC.

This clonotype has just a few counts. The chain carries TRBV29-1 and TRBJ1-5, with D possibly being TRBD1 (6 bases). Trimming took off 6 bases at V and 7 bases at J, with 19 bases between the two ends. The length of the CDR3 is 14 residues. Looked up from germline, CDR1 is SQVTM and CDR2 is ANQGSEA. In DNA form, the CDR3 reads TGCAGCGTCTTGTCCCAGGGGACGAACCAGCCCCAGCATTTT. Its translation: CSVLSQGTNQPQHF. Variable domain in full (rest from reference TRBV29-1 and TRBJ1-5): SAVISQKPSRDICQRGTSLTIQCQVDSQVTMMFWYRQQPGQSLTLIATANQGSEATYESGFVIDKFPISRPNLTFSTLTVSNMSPEDSSIYLCSVLSQGTNQPQHFGDGTRLSIL.